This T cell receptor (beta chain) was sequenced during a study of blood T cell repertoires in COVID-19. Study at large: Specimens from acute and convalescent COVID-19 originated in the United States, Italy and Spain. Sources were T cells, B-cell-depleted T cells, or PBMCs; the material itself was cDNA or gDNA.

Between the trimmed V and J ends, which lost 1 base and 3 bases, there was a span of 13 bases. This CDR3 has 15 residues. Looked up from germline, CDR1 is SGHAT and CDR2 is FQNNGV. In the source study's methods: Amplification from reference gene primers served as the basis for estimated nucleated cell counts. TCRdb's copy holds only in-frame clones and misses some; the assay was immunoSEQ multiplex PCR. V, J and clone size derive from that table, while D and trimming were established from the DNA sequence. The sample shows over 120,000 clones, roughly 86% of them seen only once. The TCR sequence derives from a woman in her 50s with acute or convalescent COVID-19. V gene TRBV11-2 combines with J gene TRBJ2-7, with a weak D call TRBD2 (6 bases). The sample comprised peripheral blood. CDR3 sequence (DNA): TGTGCCAGCAGCTTAGTCCGGGGGATGAGCTACGAGCAGTACTTC. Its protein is CASSLVRGMSYEQYF. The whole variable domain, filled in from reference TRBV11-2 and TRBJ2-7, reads EAGVAQSPRYKIIEKRQSVAFWCNPISGHATLYWYQQILGQGPKLLIQFQNNGVVDDSQLPKDRFSAERLKGVDSTLKIQPAKLEDSAVYLCASSLVRGMSYEQYFGPGTRLTVT.